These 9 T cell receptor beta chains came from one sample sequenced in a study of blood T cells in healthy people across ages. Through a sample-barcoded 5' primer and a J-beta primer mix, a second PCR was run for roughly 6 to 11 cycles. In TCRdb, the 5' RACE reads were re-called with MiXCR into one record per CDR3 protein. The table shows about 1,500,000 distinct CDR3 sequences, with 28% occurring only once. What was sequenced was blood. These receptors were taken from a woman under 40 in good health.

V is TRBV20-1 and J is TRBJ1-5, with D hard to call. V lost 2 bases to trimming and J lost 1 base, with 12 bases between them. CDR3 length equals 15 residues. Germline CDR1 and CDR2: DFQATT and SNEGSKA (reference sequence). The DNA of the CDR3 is TGCAGTGCTAGAATGACACCCGACAGCAATCAGCCCCAGCATTTT. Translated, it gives CSARMTPDSNQPQHF.

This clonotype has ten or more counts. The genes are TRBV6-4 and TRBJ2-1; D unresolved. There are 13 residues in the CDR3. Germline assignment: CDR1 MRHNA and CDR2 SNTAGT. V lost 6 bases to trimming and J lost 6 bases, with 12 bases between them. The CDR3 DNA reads TGTGCCAGCAGCCCCGTATTATCCAATGAGCAGTTCTTC. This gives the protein CASSPVLSNEQFF.

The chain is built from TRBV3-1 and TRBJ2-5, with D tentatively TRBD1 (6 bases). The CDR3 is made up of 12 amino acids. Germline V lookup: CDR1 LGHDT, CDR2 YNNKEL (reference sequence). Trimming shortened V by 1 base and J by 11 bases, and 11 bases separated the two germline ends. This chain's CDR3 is CASSQGQAAQYF. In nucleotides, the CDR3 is TGTGCCAGCAGCCAAGGACAGGCGGCGCAGTACTTC.

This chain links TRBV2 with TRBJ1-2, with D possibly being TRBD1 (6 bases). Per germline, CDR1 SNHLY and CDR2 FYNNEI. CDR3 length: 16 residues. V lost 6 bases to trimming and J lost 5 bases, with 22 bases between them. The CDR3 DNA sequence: TGTGCCAGCAGCTACAGGAGAGGGGGTATAGGTTATGGCTACACCTTC. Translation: CASSYRRGGIGYGYTF.

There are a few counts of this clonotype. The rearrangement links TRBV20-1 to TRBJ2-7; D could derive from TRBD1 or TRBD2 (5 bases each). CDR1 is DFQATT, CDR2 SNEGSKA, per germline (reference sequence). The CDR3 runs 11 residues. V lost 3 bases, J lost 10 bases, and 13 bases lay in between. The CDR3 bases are TGCAGTGCTAGCCGACCGGGGCTCCAGTACTTC. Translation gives CSASRPGLQYF.

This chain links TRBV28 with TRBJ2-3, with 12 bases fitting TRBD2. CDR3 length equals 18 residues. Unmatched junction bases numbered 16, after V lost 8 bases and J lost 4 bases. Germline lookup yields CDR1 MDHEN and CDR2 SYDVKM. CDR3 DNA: TGTGCCAGCCGTCGAGGGCTAGCGGGGGGGCATAAATCAGATACGCAGTATTTT. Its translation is CASRRGLAGGHKSDTQYF.

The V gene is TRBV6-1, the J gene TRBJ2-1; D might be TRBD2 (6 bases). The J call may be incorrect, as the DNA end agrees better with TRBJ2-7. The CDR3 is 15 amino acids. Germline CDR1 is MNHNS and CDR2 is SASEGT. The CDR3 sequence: CASWGTGSSYNEQYF. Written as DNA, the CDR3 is TGTGCCAGCTGGGGGACTGGGAGCTCCTACAATGAGCAGTACTTC.

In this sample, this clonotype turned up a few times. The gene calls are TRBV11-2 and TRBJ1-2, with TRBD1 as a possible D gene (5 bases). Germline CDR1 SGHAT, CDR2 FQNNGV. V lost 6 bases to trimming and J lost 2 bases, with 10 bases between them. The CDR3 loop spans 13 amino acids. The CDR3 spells CASRFGQNYGYTF. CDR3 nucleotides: TGTGCCAGCAGATTCGGACAAAACTATGGCTACACCTTC.

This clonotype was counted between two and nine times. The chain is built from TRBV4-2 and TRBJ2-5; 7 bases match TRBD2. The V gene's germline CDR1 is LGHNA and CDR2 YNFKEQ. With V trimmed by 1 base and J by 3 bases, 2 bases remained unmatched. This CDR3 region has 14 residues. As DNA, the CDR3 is TGTGCCAGCAGCCAAGGGACTAGGGAAGAGACCCAGTACTTC. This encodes CASSQGTREETQYF.